This entry features one TCR beta chain sequence. Its antigen is unknown. The sample originates from a study of cytomegalovirus exposure and HLA in healthy donors. V was cut by 2 bases and J by 4 bases, with 10 bases left in between. This CDR3 has 13 amino acids. Per the germline V gene, CDR1 is SGHDT and CDR2 is YYEEEE. Some clones are missing from TCRdb's copy, which holds only in-frame ones; the method was immunoSEQ multiplex PCR. The top ten hold about 9.3% of the sample, which has fewer than 200,000 clones, just under 90% seen once. Study-level points and caveats: Reports described diagnosis of cytomegalovirus status by the classifier as highly specific and sensitive. In the roughly 120 validation repertoires, more than 85% of cluster scores exceeded 0, per a later analysis. A list of more than 150 TCR beta chains associated with cytomegalovirus was given. Specificity for CMV antigens was confirmed in vitro for a few of the CMV-associated chains.

V usage is TRBV5-6 and J usage is TRBJ2-7; D gene unclear. This clonotype was sampled from a woman aged 18 to 35 in good health and CMV-seropositive. The sequenced material came from PBMCs. The CDR3, as DNA: TGTGCCAGCAGCTTTGGTAACTCGTACGAGCAGTACTTC. Its translation: CASSFGNSYEQYF.